The 21 T cell receptor beta chains below come from one sample, sequenced in a study of CD8+ T cells in alopecia areata listed by TCRdb under 2018. Libraries were built with the immunoSEQ multiplex PCR assay. For TCR sequencing, RNA was extracted from every sample and reverse transcribed into cDNA to serve as template. TCRdb carries this immuneACCESS record with in-frame sequences only. Its versions omit some clonotypes, under half of them owing to an unresolved V gene in the studies checked, with the rest unexplained. The sample table shows approximately 150,000 clones, and roughly 50% are seen once. The top ten clones comprise about 4.9% of the sample. The sequenced sample was CD4+ T cells sorted from blood. Source of these receptors: a human donor in good health.

This rearrangement joins TRBV29-1 to TRBJ1-5, with D perhaps TRBD1 (6 bases). V shed 7 bases and J shed 11 bases, with 18 bases lying between them. CDR1 and CDR2 from the germline V gene are SQVTM and ANQGSEA. The CDR3 is 12 residues long. CDR3 sequence: CSAQGPGLTQHF. The CDR3 DNA is TGCAGCGCCCAGGGGCCGGGCCTGACCCAGCATTTT.

This chain joins TRBV30 and TRBJ2-7; no clear D gene. Trimming removed 0 bases from V and 5 bases from J, with 11 bases in between. This CDR3 has 13 residues. The germline V gene has CDR1 GTSNPN and CDR2 SVGIG (reference sequence). CDR3 in amino acids: CAWSVFVVDEQYF. In nucleotides, the CDR3 is TGTGCCTGGAGTGTATTTGTCGTCGACGAGCAGTACTTC.

J is TRBJ2-5 and V is TRBV5-1; 8 nucleotides line up with TRBD2. Trimming at V came to 4 bases and at J to 1 base, leaving 0 bases not matched to a gene. The CDR3 loop spans 13 amino acids. The germline gives CDR1 SGHRS, CDR2 YFSETQ. For the CDR3, the DNA is TGCGCCAGCAGCGCGGGAGGCCAAGAGACCCAGTACTTC. Protein: CASSAGGQETQYF.

The V and J genes are TRBV12-5 and TRBJ2-7; D remains unclear. V was shortened by 1 base and J by 3 bases, with 4 bases between the two germline ends. The germline CDR1 and CDR2 sequences are LGHNT and FRNRAP. This CDR3 has 12 amino acids. The CDR3 region is CASGLGHYEQYF. In nucleotides, the CDR3 is TGTGCTAGTGGTTTGGGACACTACGAGCAGTACTTC.

V gene TRBV29-1 combines with J gene TRBJ2-1, with D tentatively TRBD1 or TRBD2 (5 bases each). Germline-derived CDR1 and CDR2 are SQVTM and ANQGSEA. The CDR3 is 12 amino acids. Trimming stripped 3 bases from V and 13 bases from J, with 16 bases between. DNA for the CDR3: TGCAGCGTTGAGGTGGGGGTTGTTAATCAGTTCTTC. This codes for CSVEVGVVNQFF.

The V gene is TRBV7-2, the J gene TRBJ2-5, with D perhaps matching TRBD2 (5 bases). V lost 5 bases to trimming and J lost 6 bases, with 22 bases between them. This CDR3 is 16 amino acids long. The germline V gene has CDR1 SGHTA and CDR2 FQGNSA. This chain's CDR3 is CASSPKGRPSIKTQYF. CDR3 DNA: TGTGCCAGCAGCCCCAAAGGGAGACCCTCCATAAAGACCCAGTACTTC.

This chain connects TRBV6-6 to TRBJ2-2; 7 nucleotides align to TRBD1. The ends lost 5 bases at V and 1 base at J; junction bases unmatched: 1. The CDR3 runs 14 residues. Germline-derived CDR1 and CDR2 are MNHNY and SVGAGI (reference sequence). In DNA, the CDR3 is TGTGCCAGCAGTAACAGGGGGAACACCGGGGAGCTGTTTTTT. The encoded protein is CASSNRGNTGELFF.

This chain links TRBV9 with TRBJ2-2; D remains unclear. V dropped 1 base and J dropped 3 bases, with 13 bases sitting between them. The CDR3 totals 16 residues. Germline V lookup: CDR1 SGDLS, CDR2 YYNGEE. The CDR3 nucleotides are TGTGCCAGCAGCGTAACCGACTCTCAATACACCGGGGAGCTGTTTTTT. Residues: CASSVTDSQYTGELFF.

The V call is TRBV7-9, the J call TRBJ2-7; D is perhaps TRBD2 (5 bases). The germline V and J ends were trimmed by 4 bases and 3 bases, with 7 bases remaining between them. This CDR3 contains 12 residues. Germline lookup yields CDR1 SEHNR and CDR2 FQNEAQ (reference sequence). CDR3 sequence reads: CASSSEGYEQYF. The CDR3 DNA sequence: TGTGCCAGCAGCTCCGAGGGCTACGAGCAGTACTTC.

CDR3: CATRGADSNQPQHF. The DNA for the CDR3 is TGTGCCACCAGGGGGGCAGATAGCAATCAGCCCCAGCATTTT. This rearrangement joins TRBV7-9 to TRBJ1-5; TRBD1 agrees at 7 bases. V dropped 10 bases and J dropped 0; count of bases not matched to a gene: 6. From germline, CDR1 is SEHNR and CDR2 FQNEAQ (reference sequence). The CDR3 covers 14 residues.

This clone was recorded a few times. The chain links TRBV29-1 to TRBJ1-5, with D maybe TRBD1 (5 bases). Germline CDR1 and CDR2: SQVTM and ANQGSEA. Deletions cut 4 bases from V and 3 bases from J, with 10 bases between. There are 13 residues in the CDR3. CDR3 sequence: CSVALGVNQPQHF. The CDR3 nucleotides read TGCAGCGTTGCCTTAGGGGTCAATCAGCCCCAGCATTTT.

V usage is TRBV5-1 and J usage is TRBJ2-7; 8 bases agree with TRBD2. J lost 3 bases, V lost 0 bases, and 5 bases had no gene match. Germline V lookup: CDR1 SGHRS, CDR2 YFSETQ. The CDR3 is 15 residues long. DNA of the CDR3: TGCGCCAGCAGCTTGGTGGGTAGCGGGAACTACGAGCAGTACTTC. This gives the protein CASSLVGSGNYEQYF.

This clone has just a few counts. This chain joins TRBV7-9 and TRBJ2-3; 10 bases are shared with TRBD2. After removal of 5 bases from V and 6 bases from J, the junction contained 11 bases not matched to a gene. The CDR3 is 16 amino acids. Germline-derived CDR1 and CDR2 are SEHNR and FQNEAQ (reference sequence). The CDR3: CASSPFGLAVTDTQYF. In DNA form, the CDR3 reads TGTGCCAGCAGCCCTTTTGGACTAGCGGTAACGGATACGCAGTATTTT. Together with reference TRBV7-9 and TRBJ2-3, the CDR3 gives the full variable domain: DTGVSQNPRHKITKRGQNVTFRCDPISEHNRLYWYRQTLGQGPEFLTYFQNEAQLEKSRLLSDRFSAERPKGSFSTLEIQRTEQGDSAMYLCASSPFGLAVTDTQYFGPGTRLTVL.

This clone occurred a few times. Other DNA sequences from this sample encode an identical CDR3 as well. The chain recombines TRBV29-1 with TRBJ2-7, with 7 bases lining up with TRBD1. Germline CDR1 SQVTM, CDR2 ANQGSEA. The CDR3 runs to 12 residues. Germline trimming cut 7 bases from V and 0 bases from J; bases unmatched to any gene: 3. CDR3 amino acids: CSARDSSYEQYF. DNA for the CDR3: TGCAGCGCTAGGGACAGCTCCTACGAGCAGTACTTC.

The genes are TRBV5-1 and TRBJ2-1; 13 bases are a match to TRBD2. CDR1 is SGHRS, CDR2 YFSETQ, per germline. V trimming: 3 bases; J trimming: 5 bases; junction bases outside the gene matches: 20. This CDR3 comprises 21 residues. This CDR3 reads CASSSDWGTSGNLPRHNEQFF. CDR3 nucleotide sequence: TGCGCCAGCAGCTCCGATTGGGGGACTAGCGGGAACCTCCCCCGCCACAATGAGCAGTTCTTC.

The rearrangement uses TRBV29-1 and TRBJ1-4; D gene ambiguous. V was trimmed by 4 bases and J by 8 bases, leaving 8 bases between them. The CDR3 contains 11 residues. Germline V gives CDR1 SQVTM, CDR2 ANQGSEA. CDR3 DNA sequence: TGCAGCGTTGTTAGTAGGGAAAAACTGTTTTTT. Protein sequence: CSVVSREKLFF.

The genes are TRBV19 and TRBJ1-2; possible D gene TRBD1, 6 bases. Trimming left V 11 bases short and J 3 bases short, with 10 bases between. CDR1 is LNHDA, CDR2 SQIVND, per germline (reference sequence). The CDR3 is 11 residues long. CDR3 sequence reads: CAVDSDYGYTF. CDR3 nucleotides: TGTGCCGTGGACAGTGACTATGGCTACACCTTC.

The chain is built from TRBV5-5 and TRBJ1-4; D is uncertain. V shed 0 bases and J shed 8 bases, with 5 bases lying between them. Germline CDR1 SGHKS, CDR2 YYEKEE (reference sequence). The CDR3 spans 12 residues. The CDR3 region is CASSLASEKLFF. In DNA form, the CDR3 reads TGTGCCAGCAGCTTGGCTTCGGAAAAACTGTTTTTT.

The chain links TRBV30 to TRBJ1-1; TRBD1 might be the D (5 bases). The CDR3 runs to 15 residues. The ends were cut back, 3 bases at V and 3 bases at J, with 17 bases in the middle. CDR1 and CDR2 (germline): GTSNPN, SVGIG (reference sequence). The DNA of the CDR3 is TGTGCCTGGAGAGAACGGGACCGTGAGTACACTGAAGCTTTCTTT. Translated, it gives CAWRERDREYTEAFF.

This chain links TRBV6-1 with TRBJ2-5; D is ambiguous. CDR1 is MNHNS and CDR2 is SASEGT in the germline V gene. The CDR3 covers 13 residues. The ends were cut back, 5 bases at V and 5 bases at J, with 12 bases in the middle. The CDR3 spells CASSRTVDETQYF. CDR3 bases: TGTGCCAGCAGTAGGACCGTCGACGAGACCCAGTACTTC.

The chain uses TRBV25-1 and TRBJ1-2, with D possibly being TRBD1 (5 bases). V lost 1 base, J lost 1 base, and 13 bases lay in between. This CDR3 region has 16 residues. Germline-derived CDR1 and CDR2 are MGHDK and SYGVNS. The CDR3 DNA sequence: TGTGCCAGCAGTGAATTCGCCCGGGACCATAACTATGGCTACACCTTC. It yields the protein CASSEFARDHNYGYTF.